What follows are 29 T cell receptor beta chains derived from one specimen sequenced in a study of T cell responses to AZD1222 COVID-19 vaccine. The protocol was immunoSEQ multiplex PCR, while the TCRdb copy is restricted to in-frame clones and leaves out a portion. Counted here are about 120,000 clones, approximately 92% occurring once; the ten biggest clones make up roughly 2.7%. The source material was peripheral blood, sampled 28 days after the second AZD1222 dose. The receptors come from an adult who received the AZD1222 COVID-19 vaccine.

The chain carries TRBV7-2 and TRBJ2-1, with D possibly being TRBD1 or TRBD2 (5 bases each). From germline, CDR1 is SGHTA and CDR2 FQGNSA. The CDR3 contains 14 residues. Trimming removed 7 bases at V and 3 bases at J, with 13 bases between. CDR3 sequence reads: CASTPGRNYNEQFF. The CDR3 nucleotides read TGTGCCAGCACCCCGGGACGGAACTACAATGAGCAGTTCTTC.

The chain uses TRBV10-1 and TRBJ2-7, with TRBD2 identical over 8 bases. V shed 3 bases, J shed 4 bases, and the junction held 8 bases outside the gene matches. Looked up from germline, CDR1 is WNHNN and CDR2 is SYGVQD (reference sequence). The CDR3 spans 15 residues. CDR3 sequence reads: CASSDRAGGAYEQYF. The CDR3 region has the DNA TGCGCCAGCAGTGACAGGGCGGGGGGCGCGTACGAGCAGTACTTC.

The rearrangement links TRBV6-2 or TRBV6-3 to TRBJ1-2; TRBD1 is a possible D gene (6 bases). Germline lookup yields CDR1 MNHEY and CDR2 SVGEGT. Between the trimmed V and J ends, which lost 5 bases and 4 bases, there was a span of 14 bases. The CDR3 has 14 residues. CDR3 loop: CASSRSGQLYGYTF. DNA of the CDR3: TGTGCCAGCAGTAGGTCCGGACAGCTCTATGGCTACACCTTC.

DNA for the CDR3: TGTGCCAGCAGCCAAGATATGGCGAACACCGGGGAGCTGTTTTTT. Amino acid sequence: CASSQDMANTGELFF. The V and J genes are TRBV4-2 and TRBJ2-2; no definite D call. Germline V lookup: CDR1 LGHNA, CDR2 YNFKEQ. This CDR3 contains 15 residues. V was trimmed by 0 bases and J by 0 bases, leaving 5 bases between them.

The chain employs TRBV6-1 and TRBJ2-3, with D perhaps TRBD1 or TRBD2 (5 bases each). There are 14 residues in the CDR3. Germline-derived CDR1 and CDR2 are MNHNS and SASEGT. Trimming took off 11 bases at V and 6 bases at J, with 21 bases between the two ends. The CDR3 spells CAAARDPASDTQYF. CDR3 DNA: TGTGCCGCCGCCCGGGACCCCGCATCTGATACGCAGTATTTT.

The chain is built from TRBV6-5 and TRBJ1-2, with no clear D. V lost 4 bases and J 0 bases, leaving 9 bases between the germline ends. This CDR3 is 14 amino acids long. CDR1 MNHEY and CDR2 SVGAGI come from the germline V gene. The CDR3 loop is CASSFRGSNYGYTF. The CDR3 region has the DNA TGTGCCAGCAGTTTCCGAGGGTCTAACTATGGCTACACCTTC.

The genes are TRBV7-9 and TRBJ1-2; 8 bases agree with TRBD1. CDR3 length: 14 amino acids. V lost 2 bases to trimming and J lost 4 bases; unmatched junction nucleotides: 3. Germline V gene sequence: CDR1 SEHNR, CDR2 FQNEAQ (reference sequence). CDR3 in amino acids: CASSLSGGSYGYTF. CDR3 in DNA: TGTGCCAGCAGCTTATCAGGGGGCAGCTATGGCTACACCTTC.

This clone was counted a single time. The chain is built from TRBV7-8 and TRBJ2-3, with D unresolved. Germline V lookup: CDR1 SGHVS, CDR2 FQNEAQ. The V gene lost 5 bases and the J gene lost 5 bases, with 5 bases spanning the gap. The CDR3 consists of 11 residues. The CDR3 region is CASSRRDTQYF. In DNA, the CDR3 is TGTGCCAGCAGCCGAAGAGATACGCAGTATTTT.

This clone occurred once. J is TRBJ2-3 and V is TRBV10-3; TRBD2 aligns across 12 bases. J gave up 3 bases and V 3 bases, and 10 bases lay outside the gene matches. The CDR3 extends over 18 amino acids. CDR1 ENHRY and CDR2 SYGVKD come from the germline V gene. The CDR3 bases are TGTGCCATCAGTGATAGGACTAGCGGGGAGGGTCCGACAGATACGCAGTATTTT. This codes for CAISDRTSGEGPTDTQYF.

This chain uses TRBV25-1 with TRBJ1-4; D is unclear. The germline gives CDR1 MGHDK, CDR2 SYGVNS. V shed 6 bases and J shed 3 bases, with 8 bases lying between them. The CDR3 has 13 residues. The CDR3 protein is CASRAGANEKLFF. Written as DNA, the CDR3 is TGTGCCAGCAGAGCCGGTGCTAATGAAAAACTGTTTTTT.

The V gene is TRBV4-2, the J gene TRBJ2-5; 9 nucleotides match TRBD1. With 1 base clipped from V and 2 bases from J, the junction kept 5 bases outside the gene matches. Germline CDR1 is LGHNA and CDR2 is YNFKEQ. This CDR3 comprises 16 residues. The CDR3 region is CASSQGDRDTQETQYF. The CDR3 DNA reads TGTGCCAGCAGCCAAGGGGACAGGGATACTCAAGAGACCCAGTACTTC.

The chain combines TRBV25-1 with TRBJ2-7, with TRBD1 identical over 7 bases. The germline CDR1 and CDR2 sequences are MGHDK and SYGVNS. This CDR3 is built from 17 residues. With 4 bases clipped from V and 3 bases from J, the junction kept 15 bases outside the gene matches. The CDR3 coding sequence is TGTGCCAGCAGTGTCCCCCAAGGGTCACAGGGGCGCTACGAGCAGTACTTC. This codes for CASSVPQGSQGRYEQYF.

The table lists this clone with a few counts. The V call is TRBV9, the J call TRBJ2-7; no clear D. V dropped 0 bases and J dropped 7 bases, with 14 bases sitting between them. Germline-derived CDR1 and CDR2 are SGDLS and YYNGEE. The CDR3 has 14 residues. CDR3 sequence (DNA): TGTGCCAGCAGCGTAGGTTTGGGGTCTAGGGAGCAGTACTTC. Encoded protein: CASSVGLGSREQYF.

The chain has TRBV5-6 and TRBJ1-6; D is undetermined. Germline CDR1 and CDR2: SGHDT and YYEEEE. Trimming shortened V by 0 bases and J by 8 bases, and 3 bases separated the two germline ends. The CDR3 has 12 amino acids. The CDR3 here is CASSLGDSPLHF. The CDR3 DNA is TGTGCCAGCAGCTTGGGGGATTCACCCCTCCACTTT.

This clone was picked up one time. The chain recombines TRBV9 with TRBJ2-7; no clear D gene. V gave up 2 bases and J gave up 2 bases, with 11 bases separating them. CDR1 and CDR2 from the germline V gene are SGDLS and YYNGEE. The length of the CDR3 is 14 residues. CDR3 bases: TGTGCCAGCAGCGTTCAAAGCGAAACCTACGAGCAGTACTTC. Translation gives CASSVQSETYEQYF. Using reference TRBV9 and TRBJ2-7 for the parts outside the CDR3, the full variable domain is DSGVTQTPKHLITATGQRVTLRCSPRSGDLSVYWYQQSLDQGLQFLIQYYNGEERAKGNILERFSAQQFPDLHSELNLSSLELGDSALYFCASSVQSETYEQYFGPGTRLTVT.

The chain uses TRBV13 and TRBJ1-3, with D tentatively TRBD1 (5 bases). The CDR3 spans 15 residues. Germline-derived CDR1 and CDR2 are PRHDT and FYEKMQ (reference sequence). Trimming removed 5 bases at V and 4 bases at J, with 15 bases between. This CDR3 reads CASSPDGGQGNTIYF. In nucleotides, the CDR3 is TGTGCCAGCAGCCCAGACGGGGGTCAGGGAAACACCATATATTTT.

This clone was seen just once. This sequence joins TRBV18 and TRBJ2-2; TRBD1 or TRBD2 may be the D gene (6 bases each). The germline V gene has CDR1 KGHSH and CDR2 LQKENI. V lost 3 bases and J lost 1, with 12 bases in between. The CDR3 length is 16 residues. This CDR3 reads CASSPDRGRNTGELFF. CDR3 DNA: TGTGCCAGCTCACCTGATCGGGGGCGGAACACCGGGGAGCTGTTTTTT.

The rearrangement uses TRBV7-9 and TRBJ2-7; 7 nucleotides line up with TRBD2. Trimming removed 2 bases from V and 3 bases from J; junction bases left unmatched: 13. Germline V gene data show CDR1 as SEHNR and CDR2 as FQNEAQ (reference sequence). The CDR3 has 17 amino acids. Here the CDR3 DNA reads TGTGCCAGCAGCTTACAGTTAGGTGGGAGGGCCCACTACGAGCAGTACTTC. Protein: CASSLQLGGRAHYEQYF.

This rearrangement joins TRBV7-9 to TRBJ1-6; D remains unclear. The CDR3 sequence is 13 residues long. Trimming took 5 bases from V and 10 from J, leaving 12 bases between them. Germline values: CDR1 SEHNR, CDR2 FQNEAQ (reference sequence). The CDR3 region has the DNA TGTGCCAGCAGCACTGACCAGAGATCACCCCTCCACTTT. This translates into CASSTDQRSPLHF.

In DNA, the CDR3 is TGTGCCAGCAGCTTGAAGGGGATCTATGGCTACACCTTC. Protein: CASSLKGIYGYTF. The gene calls are TRBV5-4 and TRBJ1-2; TRBD1 is a possible D gene (5 bases). The CDR3 runs to 13 residues. In germline, CDR1 is SGHNT, CDR2 YYREEE (reference sequence). Trimming removed 1 base from V and 4 bases from J, with 8 bases in between.

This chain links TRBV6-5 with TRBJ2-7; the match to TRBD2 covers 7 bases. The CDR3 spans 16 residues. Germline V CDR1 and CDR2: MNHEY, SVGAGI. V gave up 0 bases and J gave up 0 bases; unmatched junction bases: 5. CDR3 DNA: TGTGCCAGCAGTTACTCCTCTAGCGGCAGCTCCTACGAGCAGTACTTC. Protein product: CASSYSSSGSSYEQYF.

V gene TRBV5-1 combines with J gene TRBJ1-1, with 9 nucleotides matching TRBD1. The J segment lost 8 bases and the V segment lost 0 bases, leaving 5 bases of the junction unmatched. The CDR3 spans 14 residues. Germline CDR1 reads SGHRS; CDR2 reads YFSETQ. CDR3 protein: CASSLGVTGGEAFF. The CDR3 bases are TGCGCCAGCAGCTTGGGGGTCACAGGGGGCGAAGCTTTCTTT.

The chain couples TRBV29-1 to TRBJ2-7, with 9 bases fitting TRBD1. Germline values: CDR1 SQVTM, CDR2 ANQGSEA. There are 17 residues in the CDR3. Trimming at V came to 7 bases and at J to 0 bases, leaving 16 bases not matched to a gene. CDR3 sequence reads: CSAQGTGTTKNSYEQYF. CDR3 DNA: TGCAGCGCCCAAGGGACAGGGACAACTAAAAACTCCTACGAGCAGTACTTC.

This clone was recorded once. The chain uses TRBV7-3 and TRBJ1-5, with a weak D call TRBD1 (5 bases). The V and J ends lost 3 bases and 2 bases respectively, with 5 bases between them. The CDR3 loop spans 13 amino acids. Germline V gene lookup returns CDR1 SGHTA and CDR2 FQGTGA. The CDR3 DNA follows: TGTGCCAGCAGCTTGGGGCGCAATCAGCCCCAGCATTTT. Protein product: CASSLGRNQPQHF.

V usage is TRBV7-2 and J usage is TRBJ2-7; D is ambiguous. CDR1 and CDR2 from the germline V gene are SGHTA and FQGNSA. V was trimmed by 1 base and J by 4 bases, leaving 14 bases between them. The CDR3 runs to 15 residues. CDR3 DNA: TGTGCCAGCAGCTTAGAACCCCCGTCCTTATACGAGCAGTACTTC. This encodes CASSLEPPSLYEQYF. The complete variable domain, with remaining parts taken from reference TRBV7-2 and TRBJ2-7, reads GAGVSQSPSNKVTEKGKDVELRCDPISGHTALYWYRQSLGQGLEFLIYFQGNSAPDKSGLPSDRFSAERTGGSVSTLTIQRTQQEDSAVYLCASSLEPPSLYEQYFGPGTRLTVT.

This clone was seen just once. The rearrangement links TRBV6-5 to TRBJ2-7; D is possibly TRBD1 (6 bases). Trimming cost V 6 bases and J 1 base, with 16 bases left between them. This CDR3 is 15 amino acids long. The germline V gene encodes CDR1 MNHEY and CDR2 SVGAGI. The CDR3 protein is CASSPLTGYSYEQYF. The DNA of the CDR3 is TGTGCCAGCAGCCCCCTGACAGGTTATTCCTACGAGCAGTACTTC.

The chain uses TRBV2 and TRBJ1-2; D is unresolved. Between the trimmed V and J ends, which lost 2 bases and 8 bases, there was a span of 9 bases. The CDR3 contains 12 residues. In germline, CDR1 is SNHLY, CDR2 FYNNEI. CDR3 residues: CASSERPGGYTF. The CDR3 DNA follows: TGTGCCAGCAGTGAACGGCCTGGCGGCTACACCTTC.

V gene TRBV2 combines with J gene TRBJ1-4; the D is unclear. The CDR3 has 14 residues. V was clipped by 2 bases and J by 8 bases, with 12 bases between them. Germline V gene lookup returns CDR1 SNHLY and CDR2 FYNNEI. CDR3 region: CASSETLGWEKLFF. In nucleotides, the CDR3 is TGTGCCAGCAGTGAAACGCTAGGGTGGGAAAAACTGTTTTTT. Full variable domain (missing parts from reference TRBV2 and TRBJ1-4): EPEVTQTPSHQVTQMGQEVILRCVPISNHLYFYWYRQILGQKVEFLVSFYNNEISEKSEIFDDQFSVERPDGSNFTLKIRSTKLEDSAMYFCASSETLGWEKLFFGSGTQLSVL.

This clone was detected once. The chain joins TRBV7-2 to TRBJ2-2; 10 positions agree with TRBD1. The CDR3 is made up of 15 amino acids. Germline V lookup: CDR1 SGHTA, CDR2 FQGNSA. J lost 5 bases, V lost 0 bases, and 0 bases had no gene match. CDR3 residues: CASSLAGQGTGELFF. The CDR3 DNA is TGTGCCAGCAGCTTAGCGGGACAGGGGACCGGGGAGCTGTTTTTT.